The entry below describes one T cell receptor beta chain. What it binds is unknown. The germline gene is not matched at one end of the junction; a read error may be the cause. RNA was extracted from bulk tissue without any cell sorting. Chemotherapy-naive patients with new lung cancer underwent thoracic surgery in China, August–late 2014. This sample is drawn from a study of tumor and adjacent non-tumor tissue in lung cancer. Study details: The cohort had approximately 13 adenocarcinoma, 2 squamous cell and 1 small cell patients. Some 3.9 million productive TCRbeta reads were obtained per sample on average. General study results and limits: TCR diversity was significantly greater in tumor than normal lung tissue.

A modified ARM-PCR protocol with three rounds of nested PCR amplified TCRbeta. TCRdb passed the multiplex PCR reads through MiXCR, listing each CDR3 protein once. The repertoire holds over 100,000 distinct CDR3 sequences, approximately 82% seen once, with about 40% in the top ten. The CDR3 runs to 15 residues. From germline, CDR1 is MNHEY and CDR2 SVGAGI. The receptor was isolated from a woman aged 55 to 70 with non-small cell lung cancer. The specimen sequenced was lung tumor tissue. This sequence joins TRBV6-5 and TRBJ2-1; the match to TRBD1 covers 9 bases. The chain's CDR3 is CAGSTGTGKSNGQFF. Written as DNA, the CDR3 is TGTGCCGGCAGCACGGGGACAGGGAAAAGTAATGGGCAGTTCTTC.